This is a list of T cell receptor beta chains from one sample in a study of T cell clones after liver transplantation. The assay was immunoSEQ multiplex PCR, and TCRdb's table has in-frame clones only and misses some. The table has some 80,000 clones, roughly 80% seen once. The sequenced sample was CD4+ T cells from blood, obtained 48 months after liver transplant. The receptors originated from a human patient who received a liver transplant. Some T cells may have come from the graft donor. Each CDR3 is given with its conserved first and last residue. The order of the fields is J gene, clone size, D gene, V gene, CDR3 DNA, CDR3 protein. D genes are given only for firm matches. Part of the rows lack a size; the others show once, few, many or a class for expanded clones.

J: TRBJ2-1
size: -
D: TRBD2
V: TRBV19
DNA: TGTGCCAGCAAACCGAATCGAGGACTAGCGGGGGGCAGCAGCTCCTACAATGAGCAGTTCTTC
CDR3: CASKPNRGLAGGSSSYNEQFF

J: TRBJ2-1
size: -
D: -
V: TRBV27
DNA: TGTGCCAGCACCAGAGCCGGGCCACAGGGGGGGAATGAGCAGTTCTTC
CDR3: CASTRAGPQGGNEQFF

J: TRBJ2-6
size: -
D: -
V: TRBV5-1
DNA: TGCGCCAGCAGCTTGGACGGGGGCCTTGGGGCCAACGTCCTGACTTTC
CDR3: CASSLDGGLGANVLTF

J: TRBJ1-2
size: -
D: -
V: TRBV28
DNA: TGTGCCAGCAGTTTTATAAGCACCCCCAGGACGGACTATGGCTACACCTTC
CDR3: CASSFISTPRTDYGYTF

J: TRBJ2-1
size: -
D: -
V: TRBV18
DNA: TGTGCCAGCTCACCATCGGGCTACTCCTACAATGAGCAGTTCTTC
CDR3: CASSPSGYSYNEQFF

J: TRBJ2-3
size: -
D: -
V: TRBV9
DNA: TGTGCCAGCAGCGTAAAGGGGGGGGCCCCTCCCGCCCCGCAGTATTTT
CDR3: CASSVKGGAPPAPQYF

J: TRBJ1-5
size: -
D: -
V: TRBV4-3
DNA: TGCGCCAGCAGCCAGGACACCTATAGCAATCAGCCCCAGCATTTT
CDR3: CASSQDTYSNQPQHF

J: TRBJ2-3
size: few
D: -
V: TRBV29-1
DNA: TGCAGCGTTGGGGGGGAGACGCAGTATTTT
CDR3: CSVGGETQYF

J: TRBJ2-3
size: -
D: TRBD2
V: TRBV19
DNA: TGTGCCACCCAAGGGACTAGGAGCTCGGGCACAGATACGCAGTATTTT
CDR3: CATQGTRSSGTDTQYF

J: TRBJ2-2
size: -
D: -
V: TRBV9
DNA: TGTGCCAGCAGCGTATGGGGAGTCAGCACCGGGGAGCTGTTTTTT
CDR3: CASSVWGVSTGELFF

J: TRBJ1-1
size: -
D: -
V: TRBV28
DNA: TGTGCCAGCAGTGTTGGACACGGTGAAGCTTTCTTT
CDR3: CASSVGHGEAFF

J: TRBJ1-2
size: few
D: TRBD1
V: TRBV6-1
DNA: TGTGCCAGCAGTGAAACAGGGGCCTATGGCTACACCTTC
CDR3: CASSETGAYGYTF

J: TRBJ2-7
size: -
D: TRBD1
V: TRBV2
DNA: TGTGCCAGCACCGGACGCGAGGGGGCGAGGGAGCAGTACTTC
CDR3: CASTGREGAREQYF

J: TRBJ2-1
size: -
D: -
V: TRBV7-3
DNA: TGTGCCAGCAGCTTCCTCCACCTGGGTGAGCAGTTCTTC
CDR3: CASSFLHLGEQFF

J: TRBJ1-2
size: -
D: -
V: TRBV14
DNA: TGTGCCAGCAGCCCAGGGTACCGCTATGGCTACACCTTC
CDR3: CASSPGYRYGYTF

J: TRBJ2-7
size: -
D: TRBD2
V: TRBV25-1
DNA: TGTGCCAGCAGTGAGGCGAGCGGGGGGTTATACGAGCAGTACTTC
CDR3: CASSEASGGLYEQYF

J: TRBJ2-1
size: -
D: TRBD2
V: TRBV4-2
DNA: TGTGCCAGCAGCCGAAAAACTAGCGGGAGCACCGATGAGCAGTTCTTC
CDR3: CASSRKTSGSTDEQFF

J: TRBJ2-1
size: -
D: -
V: TRBV7-2
DNA: TGTGCCAGCAGCACAACACCGGGGGAGGATGAGCAGTTCTTC
CDR3: CASSTTPGEDEQFF

J: TRBJ2-5
size: -
D: -
V: TRBV21-1
DNA: TGTGCCAGCAGCAAAGTGGCCCGCCCAAAGACCCAGTACTTC
CDR3: CASSKVARPKTQYF

J: TRBJ2-2
size: -
D: -
V: TRBV9
DNA: TGTGCCAGCAGCGTAACAGATTACGCGAACACCGGGGAGCTGTTTTTT
CDR3: CASSVTDYANTGELFF

J: TRBJ2-3
size: few
D: TRBD2
V: TRBV5-1
DNA: TGCGCCAGCAGCCTAACTAGCGGGGGGTTTACAGATACGCAGTATTTT
CDR3: CASSLTSGGFTDTQYF

J: TRBJ2-4
size: once
D: -
V: TRBV2
DNA: TGTGCCAGCAGTGAAAGGGGTCTAGCCAAAAACATTCAGTACTTC
CDR3: CASSERGLAKNIQYF

J: TRBJ2-5
size: -
D: -
V: TRBV7-9
DNA: TGTGCCAGCAGTCCTTGGGGCCTGGAGACCCAGTACTTC
CDR3: CASSPWGLETQYF

J: TRBJ1-1
size: -
D: -
V: TRBV5-1
DNA: TGCGCCAGCAGCTTGACCTCCGGTATGAACACTGAAGCTTTCTTT
CDR3: CASSLTSGMNTEAFF

J: TRBJ2-5
size: -
D: TRBD1
V: TRBV2
DNA: TGTGCCAGCAATAGGGACAGACAAGAGACCCAGTACTTC
CDR3: CASNRDRQETQYF

J: TRBJ2-7
size: -
D: -
V: TRBV6-5
DNA: TGTGCCAGCAGTTACTCGATGACTTCCGTGGGGGAGCAGTACTTC
CDR3: CASSYSMTSVGEQYF

J: TRBJ2-7
size: -
D: -
V: TRBV21-1
DNA: TGTGCCAGCAGCATGATCGGGACAGGTTATCCTTTTTCCTACGAGCAGTACTTC
CDR3: CASSMIGTGYPFSYEQYF

J: TRBJ2-1
size: -
D: -
V: TRBV9
DNA: TGTGCCAGCAGCGAGGGGGGTCGCGACCCCTGGGATGAGCAGTTCTTC
CDR3: CASSEGGRDPWDEQFF

J: TRBJ2-1
size: once
D: -
V: TRBV6-1
DNA: TGTGCCAGCAGTCGGGGACTCTCCTACAATGAGCAGTTCTTC
CDR3: CASSRGLSYNEQFF

J: TRBJ2-5
size: -
D: -
V: TRBV6-5
DNA: TGTGCCAGCCGAGGCAGGGGAGGGGAAGAGACCCAGTACTTC
CDR3: CASRGRGGEETQYF

J: TRBJ1-1
size: few
D: -
V: TRBV18
DNA: TGTGCCAGCTCATCCCGGACGGTGAACACTGAAGCTTTCTTT
CDR3: CASSSRTVNTEAFF

J: TRBJ1-4
size: -
D: TRBD1
V: TRBV6-6
DNA: TGTGCCAGCAGTGACAGGGGGATGAGTTATGAAAAACTGTTTTTT
CDR3: CASSDRGMSYEKLFF

J: TRBJ1-4
size: -
D: -
V: TRBV19
DNA: TGTGCCAGTAGTTACGGAATAAGTTATGAAAAACTGTTTTTT
CDR3: CASSYGISYEKLFF

J: TRBJ1-1
size: -
D: TRBD1
V: TRBV4-3
DNA: TGCGCCAGCAGCCAGCAGGGGGGGAGCACTGAAGCTTTCTTT
CDR3: CASSQQGGSTEAFF

J: TRBJ2-3
size: few
D: TRBD2
V: TRBV5-1
DNA: TGCGCCAGCAGCTTGGGGCGCGGGGGGGAGTCAGATACGCAGTATTTT
CDR3: CASSLGRGGESDTQYF

J: TRBJ2-5
size: -
D: -
V: TRBV19
DNA: TGTGCCAGTAGTCCGTCAAGAAGGGGTTGGGAGACCCAGTACTTC
CDR3: CASSPSRRGWETQYF

J: TRBJ1-5
size: -
D: TRBD1
V: TRBV7-8
DNA: TGTGCCAGCAGCTTAGAAAGGGGGCGGCCCCAGCATTTT
CDR3: CASSLERGRPQHF

J: TRBJ2-2
size: -
D: -
V: TRBV5-1
DNA: TGCGCCAGCAGCTTCGGTCACGGTAACACCGGGGAGCTGTTTTTT
CDR3: CASSFGHGNTGELFF

J: TRBJ1-5
size: -
D: TRBD1
V: TRBV30
DNA: TGTGCCTGGAGAACAGGGGGCAATCAGCCCCAGCATTTT
CDR3: CAWRTGGNQPQHF

J: TRBJ2-5
size: medium-sized
D: -
V: TRBV15
DNA: TGTGCCACCAGCAGAGGAGGGACCCCCCAAGAGACCCAGTACTTC
CDR3: CATSRGGTPQETQYF

J: TRBJ1-1
size: -
D: -
V: TRBV14
DNA: TGTGCCAGCCGCCGGCAGGGGTCCAGCATGAACACTGAAGCTTTCTTT
CDR3: CASRRQGSSMNTEAFF

J: TRBJ2-3
size: -
D: TRBD1
V: TRBV19
DNA: TGTGCCAGTAGTCACCAACAGGGGGATGTCACAGATACGCAGTATTTT
CDR3: CASSHQQGDVTDTQYF

J: TRBJ2-2
size: -
D: -
V: TRBV7-3
DNA: TGTGCCAGCAGCCCCAGTAACTGGAACACCGGGGAGCTGTTTTTT
CDR3: CASSPSNWNTGELFF

J: TRBJ1-5
size: few
D: -
V: TRBV19
DNA: TGTGCCAGTAGTAGGCAGGGCGAGGATCAGCCCCAGCATTTT
CDR3: CASSRQGEDQPQHF

J: TRBJ2-1
size: -
D: TRBD2
V: TRBV6-5
DNA: TGTGCCAGCAGCAAACCCGGACTAGCGCTCAATGAGCAGTTCTTC
CDR3: CASSKPGLALNEQFF

J: TRBJ1-4
size: -
D: -
V: TRBV5-8
DNA: TGTGCCAGCAGCCCCCGGGCCGCAACTAATGAAAAACTGTTTTTT
CDR3: CASSPRAATNEKLFF

J: TRBJ2-1
size: -
D: TRBD1
V: TRBV18
DNA: TGTGCCAGCTCACCACGACAGGGGATCATTGACAATGAGCAGTTCTTC
CDR3: CASSPRQGIIDNEQFF

J: TRBJ2-1
size: -
D: -
V: TRBV11-3
DNA: TGTGCCAGCAGCTTAGAATCGGCGGGCAATGAGCAGTTCTTC
CDR3: CASSLESAGNEQFF

J: TRBJ2-5
size: -
D: TRBD1
V: TRBV7-9
DNA: TGTGCCGGAGGACAGGGCCAAGAGACCCAGTACTTC
CDR3: CAGGQGQETQYF

J: TRBJ1-5
size: few
D: TRBD1
V: TRBV28
DNA: TGTGCCAGCAGTTTGGCCTCCTTTATGACAGGGTCAGGCCAGCCCCAGCATTTT
CDR3: CASSLASFMTGSGQPQHF

J: TRBJ2-3
size: -
D: -
V: TRBV9
DNA: TGTGCCAGCAGCGTAGCTCCCAGTTCACCCACCACAGATACGCAGTATTTT
CDR3: CASSVAPSSPTTDTQYF

J: TRBJ1-1
size: -
D: TRBD1
V: TRBV7-3
DNA: TGTGCCAGCAGCTCTACAGGGGTGACTGAAGCTTTCTTT
CDR3: CASSSTGVTEAFF

J: TRBJ1-1
size: once
D: -
V: TRBV6-6
DNA: TGTGCCACTTACAGGGTGAACACTGAAGCTTTCTTT
CDR3: CATYRVNTEAFF